This entry describes one T cell receptor (beta chain). Antigen specificity is unknown. The data originate from a study of CD8 T cells in ankylosing spondylitis. Study-level findings and limits: Earlier work had already found some motif variants in reactive arthritis synovial fluid and blood. A TCR beta motif of fewer than ten highly homologous variants appeared characteristic of ankylosing spondylitis blood. Reportedly, disease-linked clones are significantly enriched in ankylosing spondylitis patients' matched synovial fluid.

Trimming stripped 1 base from V and 3 bases from J, with 9 bases between. Germline lookup yields CDR1 SQVTM and CDR2 ANQGSEA. The CDR3 is made up of 13 amino acids. Molecular-barcoded quantitative 5'-RACE produced these TCR beta libraries. One entry per CDR3 protein results from TCRdb running MiXCR on the 5' RACE reads. This sample yields 200,000 to 250,000 distinct CDR3 sequences, of which roughly 32% are seen a single time; 4% to 5.5% belongs to the top ten. This receptor was obtained from a male donor with ankylosing spondylitis or in good health (not recorded which). Material for sequencing was blood, either unsorted or a sorted T cell fraction (not recorded which). The chain recombines TRBV29-1 with TRBJ2-5; a weak D match, TRBD2 (6 bases). CDR3 loop: CSVEGWGEETQYF. CDR3 coding DNA: TGCAGCGTTGAAGGGTGGGGGGAAGAGACCCAGTACTTC.